The sequence of this T cell receptor beta chain was determined in a study of OX40 agonist ivuxolimab in advanced cancers. With V trimmed by 4 bases and J by 0 bases, 3 bases remained unmatched. CDR1 and CDR2 (germline): SGHTA, FQGNSA. This CDR3 has 16 amino acids. Profiled with immunoSEQ multiplex PCR; TCRdb holds only in-frame clones, not every one. This table holds some 64,000 clones, approximately 90% found once. The sample in question was CD4+ or CD8+ T cells sorted from blood, obtained in a trial of the OX40 agonist ivuxolimab. This rearrangement joins TRBV7-2 to TRBJ2-6; 7 bases fit TRBD1. The receptor was isolated from an adult with an advanced solid tumor such as melanoma, head and neck, liver or kidney cancer. CDR3 protein: CASSSRQGSGANVLTF. CDR3 DNA sequence: TGTGCCAGCAGCTCGCGACAGGGCTCTGGGGCCAACGTCCTGACTTTC.